The clone carrying this T cell receptor (beta chain) has at least ten counts. Germline trimming cut 6 bases from V and 5 bases from J; bases unmatched to any gene: 8. The CDR3 is 14 residues long. This sample was taken from a study of T-cell reconstitution after alpha-beta-depleted transplantation in children. TCRbeta library construction was performed incorporating unique molecular identifiers. TCRdb ran MiXCR on the PCR reads and lists one entry per CDR3 protein. The repertoire includes about 140,000 distinct CDR3 sequences, 8.5% to 10% of them detected once, and 15% to 20% sits in the top ten. The TCR sequence derives from a female patient between 2 and 15 years old who had a stem cell transplant for congenital amegakaryocytic thrombocytopenia, so the T cells may come from the graft donor. The specimen was PBMCs, mostly from graft donor cells, collected 180 days after TCRalphabeta/CD19-depleted stem cell transplant. V gene TRBV12-3 or TRBV12-4 combines with J gene TRBJ2-7; 9 bases are shared with TRBD1. For the CDR3, the DNA is TGTGCCAGCAGCCCTAGGACAGGGGTGGACGAGCAGTACTTC. Translated, it gives CASSPRTGVDEQYF.